This TCR beta chain was captured by sequencing in a study of T cells in Graves' hyperthyroidism and ophthalmopathy. What was amplified from RNA transcripts were TCR beta CDR3 regions. The study used the HTBI primer set for a first-round RT-PCR of the TCR CDR3. MiXCR, applied by TCRdb to the multiplex PCR reads, yields one record per CDR3 protein. The table has around 300,000 distinct CDR3 sequences, approximately 15% seen once. Graves' hyperthyroidism without ophthalmopathy progression within 18 months was termed stable. This clonotype turned up a few times. The sample was blood. The clonotype was recovered from a woman aged 25 to 45 with Graves' hyperthyroidism.

The CDR3 DNA reads as TGTGCCAGCAGCGGGACAGGGGTCGACGGAAACACCATATATTTT. Translation gives CASSGTGVDGNTIYF. This chain links TRBV13 with TRBJ1-3, with 10 bases that match TRBD1. V trimming: 5 bases; J trimming: 4 bases; junction bases outside the gene matches: 5. The CDR3 is made up of 15 amino acids. Germline CDR1 is PRHDT and CDR2 is FYEKMQ (reference sequence). Full variable domain (outside the CDR3, taken from reference TRBV13 and TRBJ1-3): AAGVIQSPRHLIKEKRETATLKCYPIPRHDTVYWYQQGPGQDPQFLISFYEKMQSDKGSIPDRFSAQQFSDYHSELNMSSLELGDSALYFCASSGTGVDGNTIYFGEGSWLTVV.